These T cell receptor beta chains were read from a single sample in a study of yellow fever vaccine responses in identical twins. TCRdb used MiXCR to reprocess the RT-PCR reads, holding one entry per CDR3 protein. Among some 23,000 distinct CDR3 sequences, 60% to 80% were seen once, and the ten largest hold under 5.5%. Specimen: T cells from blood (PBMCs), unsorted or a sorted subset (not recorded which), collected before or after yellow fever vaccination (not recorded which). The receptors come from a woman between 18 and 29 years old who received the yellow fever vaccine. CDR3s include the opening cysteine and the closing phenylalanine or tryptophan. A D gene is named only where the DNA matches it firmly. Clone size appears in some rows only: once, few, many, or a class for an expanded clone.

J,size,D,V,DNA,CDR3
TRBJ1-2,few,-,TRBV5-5,TGTGCCAGCAGCCCCGGCACAGCCAGTGGTGGTGGCTATGGCTACACCTTC,CASSPGTASGGGYGYTF
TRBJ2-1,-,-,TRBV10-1,TGCGCCAGCAGTGAGGTGACAGGCCTCTACAATGAGCAGTTCTTC,CASSEVTGLYNEQFF
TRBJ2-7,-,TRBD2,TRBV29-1,TGCAGCGTTGAAGATGCTACAACCGGGACTAGTCGTTACGAGCAGTACTTC,CSVEDATTGTSRYEQYF
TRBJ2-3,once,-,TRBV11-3,TGTGCCAGCGGCCCTTATTGGGAAGATACGCAGTATTTT,CASGPYWEDTQYF
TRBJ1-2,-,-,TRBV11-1,TGTGCCAGCAGCCCCTGGGGGGGGACCTATGGCTACACCTTC,CASSPWGGTYGYTF
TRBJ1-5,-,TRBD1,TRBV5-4,TGTGCCAGCAGCTTAGACAGGGGATTCAGTCAGCCCCAGCATTTT,CASSLDRGFSQPQHF
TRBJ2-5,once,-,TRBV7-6,TGTGCCAGTATAGCCGAGACCCAGTACTTC,CASIAETQYF
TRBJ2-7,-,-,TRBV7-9,TGTGCCAGCAGCTTAGCGCATGGACCCTCCGCCTACGAGCAGTACTTC,CASSLAHGPSAYEQYF
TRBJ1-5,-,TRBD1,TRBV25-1,TGTGCCAGCAGTGAACCCGGGACAGAAAATCAGCCCCAGCATTTT,CASSEPGTENQPQHF
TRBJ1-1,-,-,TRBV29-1,TGCAGCGTTGATGAGGTGAAGGGTGAAGCTTTCTTT,CSVDEVKGEAFF
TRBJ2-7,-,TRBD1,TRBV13,TGTGCCAGCAGCGACCCGGGACAGGCGGCCTACGAGCAGTACTTC,CASSDPGQAAYEQYF
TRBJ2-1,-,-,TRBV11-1,TGTGCCAGCAGCTTGTCCCAGGGTAGTAAAGATGAGCAGTTCTTC,CASSLSQGSKDEQFF
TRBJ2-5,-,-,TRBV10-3,TGTGCCATCAGTGAACCCCCCCCCAGAACCTTGACCCAGTACTTC,CAISEPPPRTLTQYF
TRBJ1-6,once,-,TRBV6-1,TGTGCCAGCAGTGAGTACGGCAAGGATTCACCCCTCCACTTT,CASSEYGKDSPLHF
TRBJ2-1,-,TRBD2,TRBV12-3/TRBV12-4,TGTGCCAGCAGCTCTAGCGGGAGCCCGGGTGAGCAGTTCTTC,CASSSSGSPGEQFF
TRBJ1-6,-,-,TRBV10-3,TGTGCCATCAGTGAAGGCTCCTATAATTCACCCCTCCACTTT,CAISEGSYNSPLHF
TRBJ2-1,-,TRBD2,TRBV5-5,TGTGCCAGCAGCTTGGAGCGGGGAAGCTCCTACAATGAGCAGTTCTTC,CASSLERGSSYNEQFF
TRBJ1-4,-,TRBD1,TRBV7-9,TGTGCCAGCCTGAGACAGGGTGATGAAAAACTGTTTTTT,CASLRQGDEKLFF
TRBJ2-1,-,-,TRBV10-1,TGCGCCAGCACCATCGGACCGGCGATCAATGAGCAGTTCTTC,CASTIGPAINEQFF
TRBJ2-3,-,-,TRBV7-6,TGTGCCAGCAGCTCGACTATGACTGGGCGACAGCATACGCAGTATTTT,CASSSTMTGRQHTQYF
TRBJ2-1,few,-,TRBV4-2,TGTGCCAGCAGCCAACAACTTGGGGGAAATGAGCAGTTCTTC,CASSQQLGGNEQFF
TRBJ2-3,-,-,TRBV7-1,TGTGCCAGCAGCTCAGGACCGGGGGATACGCAGTATTTT,CASSSGPGDTQYF
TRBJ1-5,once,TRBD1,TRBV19,TGTGCCAGTACCCGGACAGGGGGCCCTAGCAATCAGCCCCAGCATTTT,CASTRTGGPSNQPQHF
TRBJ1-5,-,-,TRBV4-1,TGCGCCAGCAGCCAAGTGGGGGGTCAGCCCCAGCATTTT,CASSQVGGQPQHF
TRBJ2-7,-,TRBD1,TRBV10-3,TGTGCCATCAGTGAGTCCGGACAGGGACCCTCAGAAGGCTACGAGCAGTACTTC,CAISESGQGPSEGYEQYF
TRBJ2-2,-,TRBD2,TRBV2,TGTGCCAGCAGTCTAGCGGGAGGTGAAACCGGGGAGCTGTTTTTT,CASSLAGGETGELFF
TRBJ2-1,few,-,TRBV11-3,TGTGCCAGCAGCCCCCTCTGGGGGGAGAGCCTTCGCTCGGATGAGCAGTTCTTC,CASSPLWGESLRSDEQFF
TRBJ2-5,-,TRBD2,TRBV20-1,TGCAGTGCTAGAGATCGGAGTAGCGGGGGGGCCGTGGCCCAGTACTTC,CSARDRSSGGAVAQYF
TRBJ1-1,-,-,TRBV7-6,TGTGCCAGCAGCTCCGCAGGGACCCACATGAACACTGAAGCTTTCTTT,CASSSAGTHMNTEAFF
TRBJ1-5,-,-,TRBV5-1,TGCGCCAGCAGCTTGGACCAGGGAGGCAATCAGCCCCAGCATTTT,CASSLDQGGNQPQHF
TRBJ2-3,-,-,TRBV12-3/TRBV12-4,TGTGCCAGCAGTAAGAGAGATACGCAGTATTTT,CASSKRDTQYF
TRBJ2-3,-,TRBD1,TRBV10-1,TGCGCCAGCAGTGGGGACAGCAGCACAGATACGCAGTATTTT,CASSGDSSTDTQYF
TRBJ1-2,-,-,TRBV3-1,TGTGCCAGCAGCCAACTCTCCGGGACCCACTATGGCTACACCTTC,CASSQLSGTHYGYTF
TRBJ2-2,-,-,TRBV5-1,TGCGCCAGCAGCTGGTTCCACAGGGCCGGGGAGCTGTTTTTT,CASSWFHRAGELFF
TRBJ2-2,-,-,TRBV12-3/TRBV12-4,TGTGCCAGCAGCCGCCAGAAGCTGTTTTTT,CASSRQKLFF
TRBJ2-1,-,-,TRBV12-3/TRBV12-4,TGTGCCAGAAGTTTTTCCACATACAATGAGCAGTTCTTC,CARSFSTYNEQFF
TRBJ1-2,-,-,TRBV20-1,TGCAGTGCTAGTACCTATTCCTATGGCTACACCTTC,CSASTYSYGYTF
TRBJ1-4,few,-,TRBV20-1,TGCAGTGCTCGTTTCGGTAATGAAAAACTGTTTTTT,CSARFGNEKLFF
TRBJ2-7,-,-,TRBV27,TGTGCCAGCAAACCCCCCCTAGGGGGGTCCTACGAGCAGTACTTC,CASKPPLGGSYEQYF
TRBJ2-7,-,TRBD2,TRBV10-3,TGTGCCATCAGTGAGTCGAGCGGGAGGGACGAGCAGTACTTC,CAISESSGRDEQYF
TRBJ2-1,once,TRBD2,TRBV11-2,TGTGCCAGCAGCCCAATAGCGGGACACAATGAGCAGTTCTTC,CASSPIAGHNEQFF
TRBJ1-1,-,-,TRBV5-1,TGCGCCAGCAGACAGGGAAAGAACACTGAAGCTTTCTTT,CASRQGKNTEAFF
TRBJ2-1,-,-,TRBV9,TGTGCCAGCAGCGTCCCAGGGGGGCTTAACTCCTACAATGAGCAGTTCTTC,CASSVPGGLNSYNEQFF
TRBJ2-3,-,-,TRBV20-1,TGCAGTGCCAGACCGGGACACCCCACAGATACGCAGTATTTT,CSARPGHPTDTQYF
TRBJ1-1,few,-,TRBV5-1,TGCGCCAGCAGCTTGGTGCGGGGTTCGGACCAAGCTTTCTTT,CASSLVRGSDQAFF
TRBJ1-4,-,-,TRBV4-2,TGTGCCAGCAGCCAAGATCGAAAGGGGAATGAAAAACTGTTTTTT,CASSQDRKGNEKLFF
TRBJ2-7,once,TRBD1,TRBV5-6,TGTGCCAGCAGCATGGGACAGGCCCCCTCCTACGAGCAGTACTTC,CASSMGQAPSYEQYF
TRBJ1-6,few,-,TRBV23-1,TGCGCCAGCACACCTCAACAGAAGAAGGATTCACCCCTCCACTTT,CASTPQQKKDSPLHF
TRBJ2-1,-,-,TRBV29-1,TGCAGCGTTGAAGGTTCTGATGGGGACCTCTCCTACAATGAGCAGTTCTTC,CSVEGSDGDLSYNEQFF
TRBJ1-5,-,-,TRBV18,TGTGCCAGCTCGGATGACAGGATTTTTAGCAATCAGCCCCAGCATTTT,CASSDDRIFSNQPQHF